This note documents a single TCR beta chain sequence. Trimming removed 5 bases from V and 6 bases from J; junction bases left unmatched: 7. The CDR3 has 15 amino acids. Germline V lookup: CDR1 LNHDA, CDR2 SQIVND (reference sequence). These data are taken from a study of blood T cell repertoires in COVID-19. Per the original data handling: Estimated nucleated cell counts came from reference gene primer amplification. Data came from immunoSEQ multiplex PCR; TCRdb stores just in-frame clones and leaves some out. V, J and clone size reflect that table, while D and trimming were determined from the DNA. The sample holds 120,000 or so clones, 70% to 90% seen once.

This receptor was obtained from a woman aged 45-60 years with acute or convalescent COVID-19. The chain carries TRBV19 and TRBJ2-2; 9 bases align to TRBD1. The specimen sequenced was peripheral blood. This chain's CDR3 is CASSVTGGASGELFF. Here the CDR3 DNA reads TGTGCCAGTAGTGTCACAGGGGGCGCTTCCGGGGAGCTGTTTTTT.